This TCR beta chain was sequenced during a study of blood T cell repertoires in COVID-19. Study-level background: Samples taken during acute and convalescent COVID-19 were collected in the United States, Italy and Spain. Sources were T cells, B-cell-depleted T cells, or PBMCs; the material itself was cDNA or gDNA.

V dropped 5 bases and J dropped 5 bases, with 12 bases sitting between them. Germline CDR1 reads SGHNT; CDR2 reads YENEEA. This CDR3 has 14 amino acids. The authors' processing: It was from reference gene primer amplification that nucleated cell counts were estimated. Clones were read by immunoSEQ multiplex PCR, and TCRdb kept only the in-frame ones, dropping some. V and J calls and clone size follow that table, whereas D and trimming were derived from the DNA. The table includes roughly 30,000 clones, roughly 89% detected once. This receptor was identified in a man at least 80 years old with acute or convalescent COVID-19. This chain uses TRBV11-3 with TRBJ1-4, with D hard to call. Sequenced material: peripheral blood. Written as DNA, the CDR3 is TGTGCCAGCAGCCGCGGTGGTCGGAATGAAAAACTGTTTTTT. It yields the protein CASSRGGRNEKLFF.